Listed below are T cell receptor beta chains from one sample, sequenced in a study of blood T cells in healthy people across ages. MiXCR was run by TCRdb on the 5' RACE reads, yielding one entry per CDR3 protein. The repertoire consists of 700,000 or so distinct CDR3 sequences, with 35% to 50% occurring once and the leading ten covering around 30%. Sequencing was done on a sample of blood. Source of these receptors: a man older than 75 in good health. Both conserved end residues are part of each CDR3. The D gene is left open where the match is weak. Size values are once, few and many counts, or a class for expanded clones, and some rows have none.

CDR3 length: 17
clone size: -
J gene: TRBJ2-3
D gene: TRBD2
V gene: TRBV27
CDR3 protein: CAGSLLIAGPGTDTQYF
CDR3 DNA: TGTGCCGGCAGTTTACTTATAGCGGGACCGGGCACAGATACGCAGTATTTT

CDR3 length: 12
clone size: few
J gene: TRBJ2-5
D gene: -
V gene: TRBV7-2
CDR3 protein: CASSPWGETQYF
CDR3 DNA: TGTGCCAGCAGCCCTTGGGGGGAGACCCAGTACTTC

CDR3 length: 14
clone size: -
J gene: TRBJ2-7
D gene: TRBD2
V gene: TRBV6-2/TRBV6-3
CDR3 protein: CANSWGGERGEQYF
CDR3 DNA: TGTGCCAACAGTTGGGGGGGAGAGAGGGGCGAGCAGTACTTC

CDR3 length: 16
clone size: many
J gene: TRBJ1-6
D gene: -
V gene: TRBV7-8
CDR3 protein: CASSLFSSPDNSPLHF
CDR3 DNA: TGTGCCAGCAGCTTATTTTCGTCACCAGATAATTCACCCCTCCACTTT

CDR3 length: 15
clone size: -
J gene: TRBJ1-1
D gene: -
V gene: TRBV7-2
CDR3 protein: CASSRLPALNTEAFF
CDR3 DNA: TGTGCCAGCAGCCGACTACCGGCTCTGAACACTGAAGCTTTCTTT

CDR3 length: 19
clone size: few
J gene: TRBJ2-5
D gene: -
V gene: TRBV4-1
CDR3 protein: CASSQERSWGTGAQETQYF
CDR3 DNA: TGCGCCAGCAGCCAAGAAAGAAGCTGGGGAACGGGGGCTCAAGAGACCCAGTACTTC

CDR3 length: 16
clone size: -
J gene: TRBJ2-1
D gene: TRBD1
V gene: TRBV9
CDR3 protein: CASSGAGTGGANEQFF
CDR3 DNA: TGTGCCAGCAGCGGAGCCGGGACAGGGGGCGCGAATGAGCAGTTCTTC

CDR3 length: 13
clone size: -
J gene: TRBJ1-2
D gene: -
V gene: TRBV3-1
CDR3 protein: CASSQWRAFGYTF
CDR3 DNA: TGTGCCAGCAGCCAGTGGCGCGCATTTGGCTACACCTTC

CDR3 length: 17
clone size: -
J gene: TRBJ1-6
D gene: TRBD1
V gene: TRBV4-3
CDR3 protein: CASSQDLQGTPNSPLHF
CDR3 DNA: TGCGCCAGCAGCCAAGATCTACAGGGGACCCCTAATTCACCCCTCCACTTT

CDR3 length: 15
clone size: -
J gene: TRBJ2-7
D gene: -
V gene: TRBV18
CDR3 protein: CASSPVGTQTYEQYF
CDR3 DNA: TGTGCCAGCTCACCCGTCGGGACCCAAACCTACGAGCAGTACTTC

CDR3 length: 17
clone size: few
J gene: TRBJ2-5
D gene: TRBD2
V gene: TRBV20-1
CDR3 protein: CSARTSGGAGSQETQYF
CDR3 DNA: TGCAGTGCTAGGACTAGCGGGGGGGCGGGATCCCAAGAGACCCAGTACTTC

CDR3 length: 16
clone size: many
J gene: TRBJ2-4
D gene: -
V gene: TRBV4-2
CDR3 protein: CASSQDRGGSKNIQYF
CDR3 DNA: TGTGCCAGCAGCCAAGATCGGGGTGGTTCCAAAAACATTCAGTACTTC

CDR3 length: 14
clone size: -
J gene: TRBJ2-1
D gene: -
V gene: TRBV4-3
CDR3 protein: CASGLQVSYNVQFF
CDR3 DNA: TGCGCCAGCGGACTACAGGTCTCCTACAATGTGCAGTTCTTC

CDR3 length: 19
clone size: once
J gene: TRBJ2-1
D gene: -
V gene: TRBV3-1
CDR3 protein: CASSQDLTGGGSSYNEQFF
CDR3 DNA: TGTGCCAGCAGCCAAGATCTTACCGGGGGCGGGAGCTCCTACAATGAGCAGTTCTTC

CDR3 length: 15
clone size: -
J gene: TRBJ1-2
D gene: -
V gene: TRBV6-5
CDR3 protein: CASSYQKAPNYGYTF
CDR3 DNA: TGTGCCAGCAGTTACCAGAAAGCCCCTAACTATGGCTACACCTTC

CDR3 length: 15
clone size: -
J gene: TRBJ1-5
D gene: -
V gene: TRBV2
CDR3 protein: CASSGLGGRNQPQHF
CDR3 DNA: TGTGCCAGCAGTGGACTCGGGGGGAGAAATCAGCCCCAGCATTTT

CDR3 length: 14
clone size: few
J gene: TRBJ1-1
D gene: -
V gene: TRBV28
CDR3 protein: CASSPLVVNTEAFF
CDR3 DNA: TGTGCCAGCAGTCCCCTGGTGGTAAACACTGAAGCTTTCTTT

CDR3 length: 15
clone size: few
J gene: TRBJ2-3
D gene: -
V gene: TRBV7-3
CDR3 protein: CASSLQGTSTDTQYF
CDR3 DNA: TGTGCCAGCAGCTTACAGGGGACGAGCACAGATACGCAGTATTTT

CDR3 length: 15
clone size: -
J gene: TRBJ2-7
D gene: -
V gene: TRBV7-7
CDR3 protein: CASSSRQSRYNEQYF
CDR3 DNA: TGTGCTAGCAGCTCCCGCCAGAGTAGATACAATGAGCAGTACTTC

CDR3 length: 16
clone size: once
J gene: TRBJ2-2
D gene: -
V gene: TRBV4-1
CDR3 protein: CASSLNRLANTGELFF
CDR3 DNA: TGCGCCAGCAGCCTCAATCGCCTGGCGAACACCGGGGAGCTGTTTTTT

CDR3 length: 13
clone size: -
J gene: TRBJ1-5
D gene: -
V gene: TRBV3-1
CDR3 protein: CASSQYFDQPQHF
CDR3 DNA: TGTGCCAGCAGCCAATATTTCGATCAGCCCCAGCATTTT

CDR3 length: 15
clone size: -
J gene: TRBJ2-2
D gene: -
V gene: TRBV20-1
CDR3 protein: CSARTVQGIGGELFF
CDR3 DNA: TGCAGTGCTAGAACCGTCCAGGGGATTGGCGGGGAGCTGTTTTTT

CDR3 length: 15
clone size: -
J gene: TRBJ2-5
D gene: -
V gene: TRBV5-1
CDR3 protein: CASRRAGDVKETQYF
CDR3 DNA: TGCGCCAGCCGAAGGGCAGGGGATGTGAAAGAGACCCAGTACTTC

CDR3 length: 15
clone size: -
J gene: TRBJ1-1
D gene: -
V gene: TRBV7-2
CDR3 protein: CASSLETGFGTEAFF
CDR3 DNA: TGTGCCAGCAGCTTAGAGACAGGTTTTGGCACTGAAGCTTTCTTT

CDR3 length: 14
clone size: few
J gene: TRBJ2-1
D gene: -
V gene: TRBV29-1
CDR3 protein: CSARREVGVCEQFF
CDR3 DNA: TGCAGCGCTCGAAGGGAGGTGGGGGTATGTGAGCAGTTCTTC

CDR3 length: 15
clone size: -
J gene: TRBJ1-2
D gene: -
V gene: TRBV7-2
CDR3 protein: CASRPDSSPPYGYTF
CDR3 DNA: TGTGCCAGCAGGCCTGACTCATCCCCACCCTATGGCTACACCTTC

CDR3 length: 13
clone size: -
J gene: TRBJ2-1
D gene: -
V gene: TRBV10-3
CDR3 protein: CAISEAGTNEQFF
CDR3 DNA: TGTGCCATCAGTGAGGCGGGGACTAATGAGCAGTTCTTC

CDR3 length: 16
clone size: -
J gene: TRBJ2-5
D gene: TRBD2
V gene: TRBV24-1
CDR3 protein: CATSVPRTSGRNEQYF
CDR3 DNA: TGTGCCACCAGTGTCCCACGGACTAGCGGGAGAAATGAGCAGTACTTC

CDR3 length: 17
clone size: -
J gene: TRBJ2-7
D gene: -
V gene: TRBV6-5
CDR3 protein: CASSYERPTSGAYEQYF
CDR3 DNA: TGTGCCAGCAGTTACGAGCGACCTACCTCTGGGGCCTACGAGCAGTACTTC

CDR3 length: 12
clone size: -
J gene: TRBJ2-5
D gene: -
V gene: TRBV5-1
CDR3 protein: CASSSQGETQYF
CDR3 DNA: TGCGCCAGCAGCTCGCAGGGGGAGACCCAGTACTTC

CDR3 length: 16
clone size: -
J gene: TRBJ2-7
D gene: -
V gene: TRBV5-5
CDR3 protein: CASSFQRGALSYEQYF
CDR3 DNA: TGTGCCAGCAGCTTTCAACGGGGGGCTCTCTCCTACGAGCAGTACTTC

CDR3 length: 17
clone size: -
J gene: TRBJ1-4
D gene: -
V gene: TRBV7-6
CDR3 protein: CASSSGLSYSDNEKLFF
CDR3 DNA: TGTGCCAGCAGCTCGGGCTTGAGTTACAGCGACAATGAAAAACTGTTTTTT

CDR3 length: 14
clone size: -
J gene: TRBJ1-6
D gene: -
V gene: TRBV12-3/TRBV12-4
CDR3 protein: CASSLVGLGSPLHF
CDR3 DNA: TGTGCCAGCAGTTTAGTGGGCCTCGGTTCACCCCTCCACTTT

CDR3 length: 18
clone size: many
J gene: TRBJ1-6
D gene: -
V gene: TRBV4-1
CDR3 protein: CASSSEGGRSSYNSPLHF
CDR3 DNA: TGCGCCAGCAGCTCCGAGGGAGGGCGAAGCTCCTATAATTCACCCCTCCACTTT

CDR3 length: 15
clone size: many
J gene: TRBJ2-3
D gene: -
V gene: TRBV7-2
CDR3 protein: CASSVQTFGTDTQYF
CDR3 DNA: TGTGCCAGCAGCGTGCAGACTTTTGGCACAGATACGCAGTATTTT

CDR3 length: 15
clone size: -
J gene: TRBJ2-2
D gene: -
V gene: TRBV7-7
CDR3 protein: CASSPQRSGTGELFF
CDR3 DNA: TGTGCTAGCAGCCCACAGCGGTCCGGGACCGGGGAGCTGTTTTTT

CDR3 length: 12
clone size: few
J gene: TRBJ2-1
D gene: -
V gene: TRBV25-1
CDR3 protein: CASSERNNEQFF
CDR3 DNA: TGTGCCAGCAGTGAAAGAAACAATGAGCAGTTCTTC

CDR3 length: 13
clone size: many
J gene: TRBJ1-1
D gene: -
V gene: TRBV6-2/TRBV6-3
CDR3 protein: CASSRSVNTEAFF
CDR3 DNA: TGTGCCAGCAGTAGGAGTGTGAACACTGAAGCTTTCTTT

CDR3 length: 10
clone size: few
J gene: TRBJ2-4
D gene: -
V gene: TRBV6-1
CDR3 protein: CASAFNIQYF
CDR3 DNA: TGTGCCAGCGCCTTTAACATTCAGTACTTC

CDR3 length: 14
clone size: few
J gene: TRBJ2-7
D gene: -
V gene: TRBV11-2
CDR3 protein: CASSALGMTYEQYF
CDR3 DNA: TGTGCCAGCAGCGCCCTGGGGATGACCTACGAGCAGTACTTC